One and the same sample provided the 10 T cell receptor beta chains below, sequenced in a study of blood T cell repertoires in COVID-19. Sequencing was performed with immunoSEQ multiplex PCR; in TCRdb, only in-frame clones are kept and a portion is missing. The sample holds more than 150,000 clones, around nine tenths seen once. The sample was peripheral blood. The source is a man between 70 and 80 years old with active or convalescent COVID-19.

The rearrangement uses TRBV5-1 and TRBJ1-2; a weak D match, TRBD1 (5 bases). This CDR3 region has 13 residues. V lost 0 bases and J lost 5, with 8 bases in between. Germline V gene sequence: CDR1 SGHRS, CDR2 YFSETQ. Written as DNA, the CDR3 is TGCGCCAGCAGCTTGGGGGGGAGGTATGGCTACACCTTC. Translated: CASSLGGRYGYTF. The complete variable domain, with remaining parts taken from reference TRBV5-1 and TRBJ1-2, reads KAGVTQTPRYLIKTRGQQVTLSCSPISGHRSVSWYQQTPGQGLQFLFEYFSETQRNKGNFPGRFSGRQFSNSRSEMNVSTLELGDSALYLCASSLGGRYGYTFGSGTRLTVV.

The chain combines TRBV5-1 with TRBJ2-5; TRBD2 aligns across 7 bases. Germline values: CDR1 SGHRS, CDR2 YFSETQ. This CDR3 comprises 14 residues. Trimming removed 3 bases from V and 2 bases from J; junction bases left unmatched: 4. CDR3 in DNA: TGCGCCAGCAGCTGGGGAGCGGGGCAAGAGACCCAGTACTTC. This encodes CASSWGAGQETQYF. Supplemented by reference TRBV5-1 and TRBJ2-5, the full variable domain reads KAGVTQTPRYLIKTRGQQVTLSCSPISGHRSVSWYQQTPGQGLQFLFEYFSETQRNKGNFPGRFSGRQFSNSRSEMNVSTLELGDSALYLCASSWGAGQETQYFGPGTRLLVL.

The chain recombines TRBV7-9 with TRBJ2-1; 10 bases are shared with TRBD2. This CDR3 spans 14 amino acids. Losses at the gene ends were 2 bases for V and 9 bases for J; bases not matched to a gene: 4. From germline, CDR1 is SEHNR and CDR2 FQNEAQ (reference sequence). The CDR3 DNA sequence: TGTGCCAGCAGCTTAACTAGCGGGGCGTCTGAGCAGTTCTTC. Encoded protein: CASSLTSGASEQFF.

This CDR3 is CASSSRDIIVYEQYF. The CDR3, as DNA: TGTGCCAGCAGTTCCCGGGACATTATAGTTTACGAGCAGTACTTC. J is TRBJ2-7 and V is TRBV28; TRBD1 might be the D (6 bases). Trimming removed 4 bases at V and 4 bases at J, with 17 bases between. There are 15 residues in the CDR3. CDR1 and CDR2 from the germline V gene are MDHEN and SYDVKM. Complete variable domain (other parts from reference TRBV28 and TRBJ2-7): DVKVTQSSRYLVKRTGEKVFLECVQDMDHENMFWYRQDPGLGLRLIYFSYDVKMKEKGDIPEGYSVSREKKERFSLILESASTNQTSMYLCASSSRDIIVYEQYFGPGTRLTVT.

J is TRBJ2-5 and V is TRBV5-6, with 7 bases that match TRBD1. Germline values: CDR1 SGHDT, CDR2 YYEEEE. Trimming took 4 bases from V and 2 from J; bases not matched to a gene: 11. The CDR3 extends over 16 amino acids. This CDR3 reads CASSGNRGWAQETQYF. CDR3 sequence (DNA): TGTGCCAGCAGCGGTAACAGGGGTTGGGCTCAAGAGACCCAGTACTTC.

This chain links TRBV7-2 with TRBJ2-1, with 11 bases aligning to TRBD1. Germline CDR1 and CDR2: SGHTA and FQGNSA. The V and J ends lost 1 base and 4 bases, in that order; junction bases with no gene match: 3. The CDR3 runs 16 residues. The DNA of the CDR3 is TGTGCCAGCAGCTTAGTGGGGACAGGGGGATACAATGAGCAGTTCTTC. Its protein product is CASSLVGTGGYNEQFF. Supplemented by reference TRBV7-2 and TRBJ2-1, the full variable domain reads GAGVSQSPSNKVTEKGKDVELRCDPISGHTALYWYRQSLGQGLEFLIYFQGNSAPDKSGLPSDRFSAERTGGSVSTLTIQRTQQEDSAVYLCASSLVGTGGYNEQFFGPGTRLTVL.

The chain uses TRBV7-9 and TRBJ2-7; a weak D match, TRBD2 (5 bases). The V gene lost 2 bases and the J gene lost 3 bases, with 8 bases spanning the gap. CDR3 size: 13 residues. Per germline, CDR1 SEHNR and CDR2 FQNEAQ (reference sequence). The CDR3 protein is CASSLRGSYEQYF. In DNA, the CDR3 is TGTGCCAGCAGCTTAAGAGGGAGCTACGAGCAGTACTTC.

This chain connects TRBV7-2 to TRBJ2-1, with 16 bases fitting TRBD2. Germline V gene sequence: CDR1 SGHTA, CDR2 FQGNSA. This CDR3 has 17 amino acids. V lost 1 base and J lost 7; bases outside the gene matches: 4. DNA for the CDR3: TGTGCCAGCAGCTTAGAAGGGACTAGCGGGAGGGCAAATGAGCAGTTCTTC. Protein sequence: CASSLEGTSGRANEQFF.

The rearrangement joins TRBV9 to TRBJ1-3, with D possibly being TRBD1 (5 bases). V lost 7 bases to trimming and J lost 4 bases, with 18 bases between them. Per the germline V gene, CDR1 is SGDLS and CDR2 is YYNGEE. There are 15 residues in the CDR3. The CDR3 loop is CASEKGDSAGNTIYF. CDR3 bases: TGTGCCAGCGAAAAAGGGGATTCGGCCGGAAACACCATATATTTT. The full variable domain, with the rest looked up from reference TRBV9 and TRBJ1-3, is DSGVTQTPKHLITATGQRVTLRCSPRSGDLSVYWYQQSLDQGLQFLIQYYNGEERAKGNILERFSAQQFPDLHSELNLSSLELGDSALYFCASEKGDSAGNTIYFGEGSWLTVV.

V is TRBV28 and J is TRBJ2-5; 8 nucleotides align to TRBD2. Trimming removed 2 bases from V and 5 bases from J; junction bases left unmatched: 10. The V gene's germline CDR1 is MDHEN and CDR2 SYDVKM. CDR3 length: 16 amino acids. The CDR3 loop reads CASSLPLAGLEETQYF. In nucleotides, the CDR3 is TGTGCCAGCAGTTTACCCCTAGCGGGCCTCGAGGAGACCCAGTACTTC.